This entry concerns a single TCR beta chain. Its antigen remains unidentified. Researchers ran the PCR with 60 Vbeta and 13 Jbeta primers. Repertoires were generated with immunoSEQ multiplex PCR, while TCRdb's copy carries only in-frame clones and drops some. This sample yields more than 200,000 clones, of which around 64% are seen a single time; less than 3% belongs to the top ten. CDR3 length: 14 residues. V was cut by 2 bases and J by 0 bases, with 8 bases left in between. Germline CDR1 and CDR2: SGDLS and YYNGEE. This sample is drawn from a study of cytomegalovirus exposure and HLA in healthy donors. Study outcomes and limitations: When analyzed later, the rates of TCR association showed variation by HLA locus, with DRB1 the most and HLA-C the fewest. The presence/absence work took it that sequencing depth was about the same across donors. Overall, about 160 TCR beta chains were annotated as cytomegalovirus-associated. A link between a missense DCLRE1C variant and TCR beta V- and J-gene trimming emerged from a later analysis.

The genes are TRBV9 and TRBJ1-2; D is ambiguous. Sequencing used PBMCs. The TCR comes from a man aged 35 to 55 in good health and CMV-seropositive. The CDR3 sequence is CASSVHRSNYGYTF. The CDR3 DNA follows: TGTGCCAGCAGCGTGCACAGATCTAACTATGGCTACACCTTC. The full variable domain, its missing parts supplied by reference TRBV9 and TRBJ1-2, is DSGVTQTPKHLITATGQRVTLRCSPRSGDLSVYWYQQSLDQGLQFLIQYYNGEERAKGNILERFSAQQFPDLHSELNLSSLELGDSALYFCASSVHRSNYGYTFGSGTRLTVV.